These 17 T cell receptor beta chains were all obtained from the same sample, sequenced in a study of beta chain features in type 1 diabetes. Reverse transcribing all isolated RNA meant expressed TCRB transcripts were sequenced. Produced via immunoSEQ multiplex PCR; TCRdb's table is partial and in-frame only. Of a few hundred thousand clones detected, 25% to 30% appear once; the ten largest clones hold about 3.9%. Input material: central memory CD4+ T cells from blood. The receptors here all came from a man aged 30 to 39 in good health.

The chain has TRBV2 and TRBJ2-7; 9 nucleotides line up with TRBD1. This CDR3 has 13 amino acids. Germline CDR1 reads SNHLY; CDR2 reads FYNNEI. The ends lost 8 bases at V and 2 bases at J; junction bases unmatched: 4. CDR3 DNA: TGTGCCAGCGAGAACAGGGGGCCCTACGAGCAGTACTTC. Amino acid sequence: CASENRGPYEQYF.

This clone was seen only a few times. This sequence joins TRBV10-3 and TRBJ2-3; 9 bases line up with TRBD2. CDR3 length equals 16 residues. Losses at the gene ends were 0 bases for V and 6 bases for J; bases not matched to a gene: 7. From germline, CDR1 is ENHRY and CDR2 SYGVKD. The CDR3 protein is CAISESSSGGSDTQYF. The CDR3, as DNA: TGTGCCATCAGTGAGTCGAGTAGCGGGGGTTCTGATACGCAGTATTTT.

The chain has TRBV9 and TRBJ2-1; TRBD2 matches 8 bases. Germline V gives CDR1 SGDLS, CDR2 YYNGEE. V shed 3 bases, J shed 1 base, and the junction held 6 bases outside the gene matches. The CDR3 sequence is 16 residues long. The CDR3 reads CASSAGSSGSYNEQFF. As DNA, the CDR3 is TGTGCCAGCAGCGCCGGATCTAGCGGGTCCTACAATGAGCAGTTCTTC.

This sequence joins TRBV11-2 and TRBJ2-5, with D unresolved. The CDR3 is 13 amino acids. Germline V gene lookup returns CDR1 SGHAT and CDR2 FQNNGV. The V gene lost 3 bases and the J gene lost 1 base, with 6 bases spanning the gap. CDR3 nucleotides: TGTGCCAGCAGCTTCGGCAGCCAAGAGACCCAGTACTTC. Protein sequence: CASSFGSQETQYF.

This clone was detected only a few times. The rearrangement joins TRBV5-4 to TRBJ2-2, with no clear D. V was clipped by 3 bases and J by 3 bases, with 12 bases between them. CDR3 length: 15 amino acids. Per the germline V gene, CDR1 is SGHNT and CDR2 is YYREEE (reference sequence). The CDR3 nucleotides are TGTGCCAGCAGCTCCCCAACTTCACACACCGGGGAGCTGTTTTTT. It is translated as CASSSPTSHTGELFF.

The CDR3 spells CASSQVRTNSPLHF. The CDR3 nucleotides are TGTGCCAGCAGCCAAGTTCGGACTAATTCACCCCTCCACTTT. This rearrangement joins TRBV14 to TRBJ1-6; no definite D call. Per germline, CDR1 SGHDN and CDR2 FVKESK. V lost 1 base and J lost 6, with 7 bases in between. The CDR3 runs to 14 residues.

This CDR3 is CSVEEVRSKNIQYF. The CDR3 DNA sequence: TGCAGCGTTGAAGAGGTCAGGTCCAAAAACATTCAGTACTTC. The rearrangement links TRBV29-1 to TRBJ2-4; D gene uncertain. There are 14 residues in the CDR3. Trimming took off 0 bases at V and 2 bases at J, with 8 bases between the two ends. CDR1 is SQVTM and CDR2 is ANQGSEA in the germline V gene.

V is TRBV7-9 and J is TRBJ2-6, with unresolved D. The CDR3 consists of 13 residues. Germline V gives CDR1 SEHNR, CDR2 FQNEAQ (reference sequence). V lost 7 bases, J lost 2 bases, and 6 bases lay in between. The CDR3 nucleotides are TGTGCCAGCAAAAGGACTGGGGCCAACGTCCTGACTTTC. Translated, it gives CASKRTGANVLTF.

The chain combines TRBV27 with TRBJ2-5; 12 bases align to TRBD2. CDR3 size: 13 residues. The germline CDR1 and CDR2 sequences are MNHEY and SMNVEV (reference sequence). V shed 10 bases, J shed 3 bases, and the junction held 3 bases outside the gene matches. The CDR3 protein is CAIRLAGEETQYF. CDR3 in DNA: TGTGCCATCCGACTAGCGGGAGAAGAGACCCAGTACTTC.

This clone has a handful of counts. This chain uses TRBV7-9 with TRBJ2-3; D perhaps matches TRBD1 (5 bases). Germline-derived CDR1 and CDR2 are SEHNR and FQNEAQ (reference sequence). Trimming removed 5 bases from V and 5 bases from J, with 5 bases in between. There are 11 residues in the CDR3. The chain's CDR3 is CASSTGDTQYF. In DNA, the CDR3 is TGTGCCAGCAGCACAGGAGATACGCAGTATTTT.

V is TRBV7-2 and J is TRBJ2-7; D is perhaps TRBD2 (6 bases). This CDR3 region has 14 residues. Germline V gene lookup returns CDR1 SGHTA and CDR2 FQGNSA. The V end lost 5 bases, the J end lost 0 bases, and 11 bases lay between the germline ends. CDR3 nucleotide sequence: TGTGCCAGCAGCCTCCTAGCGAGCTCCTACGAGCAGTACTTC. Translation gives CASSLLASSYEQYF.

This clone occurred a few times. V usage is TRBV14 and J usage is TRBJ2-7, with 11 bases that match TRBD2. V shed 0 bases, J shed 0 bases, and the junction held 4 bases outside the gene matches. CDR3 length: 17 amino acids. Germline V gene sequence: CDR1 SGHDN, CDR2 FVKESK. CDR3 in DNA: TGTGCCAGCAGCCAAGAATTCCTAGCGGGAGGCTCCTACGAGCAGTACTTC. Translated, it gives CASSQEFLAGGSYEQYF.

This clone was seen many times. The rearrangement joins TRBV29-1 to TRBJ2-3, with 11 bases fitting TRBD2. V lost 7 bases to trimming and J lost 0 bases; unmatched junction nucleotides: 6. This CDR3 has 15 residues. The germline V gene has CDR1 SQVTM and CDR2 ANQGSEA. CDR3 protein: CSAGTSGSSTDTQYF. CDR3 DNA: TGCAGCGCCGGGACTAGCGGTTCGAGCACAGATACGCAGTATTTT.

This clone was seen only once. The rearrangement joins TRBV18 to TRBJ2-7, with a tentative D call TRBD1 (6 bases). The CDR3 is 13 residues long. Trimming took 6 bases from V and 4 from J, leaving 13 bases between them. Germline V lookup: CDR1 KGHSH, CDR2 LQKENI. The CDR3 DNA follows: TGTGCCAGCTCGATCGCTAGGGGGTACGAGCAGTACTTC. It translates to CASSIARGYEQYF.

This clone appeared a few times. V gene TRBV30 combines with J gene TRBJ2-1; 8 positions match TRBD2. The CDR3 has 15 amino acids. Germline V gene sequence: CDR1 GTSNPN, CDR2 SVGIG (reference sequence). Trimming cost V 2 bases and J 2 bases; bases outside gene matches: 5. The CDR3 loop reads CAWSKDGGAYNEQFF. CDR3 DNA: TGTGCCTGGAGTAAGGACGGGGGGGCCTACAATGAGCAGTTCTTC.

The chain recombines TRBV29-1 with TRBJ2-1, with D hard to call. V shed 4 bases and J shed 6 bases, with 4 bases lying between them. This CDR3 has 10 residues. Germline V gene data show CDR1 as SQVTM and CDR2 as ANQGSEA. The CDR3 here is CSVGRNEQFF. The CDR3 DNA sequence: TGCAGCGTTGGCCGCAATGAGCAGTTCTTC.

In this sample, this clone turned up many times. J is TRBJ1-5 and V is TRBV2; D may be TRBD1 (6 bases). Germline assignment: CDR1 SNHLY and CDR2 FYNNEI. The ends were cut back, 5 bases at V and 10 bases at J, with 12 bases in the middle. The CDR3 runs 12 residues. The CDR3 reads CASSTQGRPQHF. CDR3 coding DNA: TGTGCCAGCAGTACACAGGGAAGACCCCAGCATTTT. The whole variable domain, remainder taken from reference TRBV2 and TRBJ1-5, is EPEVTQTPSHQVTQMGQEVILRCVPISNHLYFYWYRQILGQKVEFLVSFYNNEISEKSEIFDDQFSVERPDGSNFTLKIRSTKLEDSAMYFCASSTQGRPQHFGDGTRLSIL.